This record looks at one T cell receptor beta chain sequence and its context. The CDR3 sequence is 17 residues long. The germline V gene has CDR1 SEHNR and CDR2 FQNEAQ (reference sequence). Trimming removed 5 bases from V and 0 bases from J, with 16 bases in between. Generated by immunoSEQ multiplex PCR, the TCRdb table keeps only in-frame clones and is missing some. The sample consists of about 40,000 clones, around 94% of them appearing once. These data are taken from a study of T cell changes during pregnancy in multiple sclerosis. This TCR was recovered from a female donor with multiple sclerosis, enrolled in a pregnancy study. The source material was peripheral blood, sampled before pregnancy. The chain couples TRBV7-9 to TRBJ1-4; no firm D call. CDR3 DNA: TGTGCCAGCAGCGCCCAGCTGTCCGCGGCAACTAATGAAAAACTGTTTTTT. It yields the protein CASSAQLSAATNEKLFF.